One T cell receptor beta chain is described in this entry. This clone came up once. The antigen this receptor binds is unknown. Nothing much larger sits one base from this clone, and base qualities are not available. The meaning of the sample's time point label: 12 months on ibrutinib. For TCR beta library preparation, around 2 micrograms of genomic DNA were isolated from cryopreserved PBMCs. Longitudinal blood samples from CLL patients on ibrutinib monotherapy underwent high-throughput TCR beta sequencing. The patients took part in an open-label, single-center phase 2 trial of ibrutinib monotherapy. The CDR3 has 14 amino acids, counting the end cysteine and phenylalanine. Just the 42-base CDR3 DNA is kept, in frame starting at base 1. CDR1 MNHNS and CDR2 SASEGT were looked up in the germline V gene. At the junction V is shortened by 6 bases and J by 3 bases, with 13 bases in between. The data originate from a study of cytotoxic CD8 clonotypes in ibrutinib-treated CLL (dated by TCRdb to the early 2020s). About the study as a whole: The cohort had 11 relapsed/refractory and 15 treatment-naive patients; some 17 were IGHV unmutated. Partial responses were observed in 24 patients and complete responses in 2; after a median follow-up of roughly 72 months, remission was maintained in around 14 patients and progression was observed in about twelve. Cryopreserved peripheral blood mononuclear cells were collected before treatment, at response, and at either disease progression or sustained remission. On average, each sample yielded some 250,000 productive templates and around 100,000 productive rearrangements. Longitudinal samples were obtainable from 26 of the 86 participants in the trial. All remission and progressive disease samples were collected while patients were still receiving ibrutinib. Samples at response were collected after a median of about twelve months of treatment, with a range of about 6 to 36 months. The research as a whole found: Lymph node repertoires were not examined, and the timing of sampling was not matched between patients in sustained remission and those whose disease progressed. At baseline, clonality was higher than in age-matched healthy donors and showed a strong correlation with circulating CD8+ T-cell counts. Clonality increased at ibrutinib response, stayed stable in sustained remission, and fell back toward baseline at progression. Public clonotypes were rare and either shrank or stayed stable during treatment, and the rise in clonality at ibrutinib response reflected expansion of private clonotypes.

A MiSeq instrument was used for deep resolution sequencing, which targeted depths ranging from 1 in 1 million up to 1 in 200,000 T cells, with coverage averaging 10x for each clonotype. TCR beta libraries were generated with the immunoSEQ hsTCRB Kit. From the authors' description of their analysis: ImmunoSEQ Data Assistant and ImmunoSEQ Analyzer were used for data analysis, and V, D and J genes were assigned according to IMGT definitions. Clonality, with values ranging from 0 to 1, was calculated as one minus the normalized Shannon entropy of productive rearrangement frequencies. Only overrepresented clonotypes making up at least 0.05% of each patient's repertoire were included in the public clonotype analysis. Repertoires from thirteen age-matched healthy donors in immuneACCESS were used as clonality controls. TCRdb carries this immuneACCESS record with in-frame sequences only. Its versions omit some clonotypes, under half of them owing to an unresolved V gene in the studies checked, with the rest unexplained. V and J calls and clone size follow that table, whereas D and trimming were derived from the DNA. The sample table records some 63,000 clones; about nine tenths of these occur just once. Around 3.1% of the sample goes to the ten largest clones.

The rearrangement combines TRBV6-1 with TRBJ2-3; the D gene is not confidently resolved. The clonotype was recovered from a human donor with chronic lymphocytic leukemia. The sample in question was PBMCs, obtained after 12 months of ibrutinib treatment. In nucleotides, the sequence is TGTGCCAGCAGAAACCGGGCCAAGACAGATACGCAGTATTTT. Its product reads: CASRNRAKTDTQYF.